This T cell receptor beta chain derives from a study of shared clonotypes between healthy human individuals. The V end lost 2 bases, the J end lost 6 bases, and 14 bases lay between the germline ends. The CDR3 has 14 amino acids. Germline CDR1 MNHNY, CDR2 SVGAGI (reference sequence). Points on this clone: Its antigen remains unknown.

Whole-study findings and limits: Since donors were few, the genetic and exposure-history diversity represented was limited.

The repertoire was sequenced with immunoSEQ multiplex PCR; TCRdb's copy has only in-frame clones and lacks some. Here the sample spans over a million clones, under 99% being singletons. Source material: naive CD4+ T cells sorted from blood. Subset given: CD45RA+ positively selected. The rearrangement uses TRBV6-6 and TRBJ2-7; maybe TRBD1 (6 bases). This receptor was identified in a man aged 30 to 39 in good health. The CDR3 bases are TGTGCCAGCAGTTACACCGTCACAGGGCGCGAGCAGTACTTC. Its protein product is CASSYTVTGREQYF.